There are a few counts of the clone carrying this TCR beta chain. This sample's TCRbeta library carried unique molecular identifier barcodes. TCRdb re-derived calls from the PCR reads in MiXCR, one entry per CDR3 protein. The sample includes around 600,000 distinct CDR3 sequences, over 15% seen only once; the top ten take 1.1%. The sample belongs to a study of T-cell reconstitution after alpha-beta-depleted transplantation in children. V shed 0 bases and J shed 5 bases, with 13 bases lying between them. This CDR3 has 15 amino acids. Germline assignment: CDR1 DFQATT and CDR2 SNEGSKA (reference sequence).

The receptor comes from a human donor who donated a stem cell graft to a child with acute myeloid leukemia. The sequences come from PBMCs from the stem cell graft donor, collected from the stem cell graft. This sequence joins TRBV20-1 and TRBJ1-4; the D is unclear. CDR3 bases: TGCAGTGCTAGAGATCCCGGACGTATGAATGAAAAACTGTTTTTT. Protein product: CSARDPGRMNEKLFF.